The clone carrying this TCR beta chain showed up just once. V trimming: 4 bases; J trimming: 0 bases; junction bases outside the gene matches: 3. Germline lookup yields CDR1 SNHLY and CDR2 FYNNEI. The CDR3 loop spans 15 amino acids. Sequencing was at deep level. Among the unsorted PBMC samples, replicate PCRs used about 310 ng DNA, roughly 30,000 T cell genomes. Here immunoSEQ multiplex PCR was the method, and the copy in TCRdb shows in-frame clones only, minus some. The sample consists of about 510,000 clones, 70% to 80% of them appearing once. This sample was taken from a study of shared clonotypes between healthy human individuals.

This clonotype was obtained from a woman between 35 and 50 years old in good health. Some clones in this sample may be carry-over from other donors' samples. The gene calls are TRBV2 and TRBJ2-5; 9 bases fit TRBD2. Sequenced sample: PBMCs. The DNA for the CDR3 is TGTGCCAGCAGTGGGACTAGCGCCTACCAAGAGACCCAGTACTTC. This sequence encodes CASSGTSAYQETQYF. Full variable domain (missing parts from reference TRBV2 and TRBJ2-5): EPEVTQTPSHQVTQMGQEVILRCVPISNHLYFYWYRQILGQKVEFLVSFYNNEISEKSEIFDDQFSVERPDGSNFTLKIRSTKLEDSAMYFCASSGTSAYQETQYFGPGTRLLVL.